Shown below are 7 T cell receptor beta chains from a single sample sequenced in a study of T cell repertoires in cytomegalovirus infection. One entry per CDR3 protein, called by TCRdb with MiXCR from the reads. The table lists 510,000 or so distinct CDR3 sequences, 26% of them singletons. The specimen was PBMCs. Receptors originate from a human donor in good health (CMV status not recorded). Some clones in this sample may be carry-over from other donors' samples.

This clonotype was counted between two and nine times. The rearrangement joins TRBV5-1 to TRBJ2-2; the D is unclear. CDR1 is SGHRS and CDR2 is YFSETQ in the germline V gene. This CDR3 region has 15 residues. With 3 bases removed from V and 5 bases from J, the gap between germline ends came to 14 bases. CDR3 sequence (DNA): TGCGCCAGCAGCTCACTTCAGACTCATACCGGGGAGCTGTTTTTT. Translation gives CASSSLQTHTGELFF.

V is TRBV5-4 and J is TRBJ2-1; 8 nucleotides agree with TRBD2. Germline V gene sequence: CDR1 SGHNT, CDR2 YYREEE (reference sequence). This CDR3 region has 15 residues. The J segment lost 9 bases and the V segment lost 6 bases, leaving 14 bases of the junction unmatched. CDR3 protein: CASTREGRTRGEQFF. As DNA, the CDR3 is TGTGCCAGCACCCGGGAGGGCCGTACGCGCGGTGAGCAGTTCTTC.

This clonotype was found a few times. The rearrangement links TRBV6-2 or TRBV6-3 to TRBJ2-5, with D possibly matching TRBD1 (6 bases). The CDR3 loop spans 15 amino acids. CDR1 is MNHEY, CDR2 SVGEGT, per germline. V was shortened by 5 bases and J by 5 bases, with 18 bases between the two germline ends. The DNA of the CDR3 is TGTGCCAGCAGTCTTCTCCCAGGGGTAGGGGAGACCCAGTACTTC. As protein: CASSLLPGVGETQYF.

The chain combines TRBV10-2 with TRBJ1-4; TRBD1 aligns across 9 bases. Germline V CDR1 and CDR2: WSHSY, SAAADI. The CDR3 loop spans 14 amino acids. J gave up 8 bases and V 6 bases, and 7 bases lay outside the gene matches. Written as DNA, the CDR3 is TGCGCCAGCAGGACCGGGACAGGGAACGAAAAACTGTTTTTT. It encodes CASRTGTGNEKLFF.

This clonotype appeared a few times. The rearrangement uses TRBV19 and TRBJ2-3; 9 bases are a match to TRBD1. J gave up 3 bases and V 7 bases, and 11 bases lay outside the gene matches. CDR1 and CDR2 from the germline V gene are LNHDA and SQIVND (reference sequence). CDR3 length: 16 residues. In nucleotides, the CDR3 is TGTGCCAGTACCCCCGCGGACAGGGGATGGACAGATACGCAGTATTTT. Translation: CASTPADRGWTDTQYF.

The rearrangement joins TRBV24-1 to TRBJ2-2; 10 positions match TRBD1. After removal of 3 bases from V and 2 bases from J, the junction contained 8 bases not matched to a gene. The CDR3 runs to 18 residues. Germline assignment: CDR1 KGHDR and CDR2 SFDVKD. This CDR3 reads CATSDPLTGGSNTGELFF. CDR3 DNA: TGTGCCACCAGTGATCCTTTGACAGGGGGCTCCAACACCGGGGAGCTGTTTTTT.

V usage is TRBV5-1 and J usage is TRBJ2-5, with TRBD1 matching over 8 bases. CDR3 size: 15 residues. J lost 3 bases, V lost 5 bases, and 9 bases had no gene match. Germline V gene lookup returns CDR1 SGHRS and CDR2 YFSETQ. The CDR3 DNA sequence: TGCGCCAGCAGTCGTATCGGGACAGGTGAAGAGACCCAGTACTTC. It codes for CASSRIGTGEETQYF.